This T cell receptor (beta chain) was sequenced during a study of blood T cells in healthy people across ages. Together with a sample-barcoded 5' primer, a J-beta primer mix was included in a second PCR lasting about 7 to 11 cycles. TCRdb itself ran the 5' RACE reads through MiXCR, one entry per CDR3 protein. The sample shows approximately 1.5 million distinct CDR3 sequences, about 35% of them seen only once. RNA extraction gave at least 5 micrograms of total RNA per sample. Trimming shortened V by 5 bases and J by 5 bases, and 21 bases separated the two germline ends. There are 16 residues in the CDR3. CDR1 is LNHDA, CDR2 SQIVND, per germline (reference sequence).

This TCR was sampled from a woman in her thirties in good health. The sequenced sample was blood. The chain is built from TRBV19 and TRBJ1-2; D is ambiguous. CDR3 DNA: TGTGCCAGTAGTTACGTAGGGATCCGGCGAGAGTATGGCTACACCTTC. Protein sequence: CASSYVGIRREYGYTF.